A selection of T cell receptor beta chains follows, all from one sample in a study of T cell repertoires in ileal Crohn's disease. Measured with immunoSEQ multiplex PCR; TCRdb has only the in-frame clones, and not every one. The table shows approximately 13,000 clones, with over 60% occurring only once. Sequenced material: ileal tissue. These receptors were collected from an adult with Crohn's disease. The CDR3 runs from the conserved cysteine through the conserved F or W. Fields, in order: J gene, V gene, clone size, CDR3 protein. Not every row has a clone size; where given, it reads once, few, many or a size class.

>TRBJ1-1|TRBV6-1|-
CASSALQGRTEAFF
>TRBJ2-3|TRBV27|-
CASSLRGRADTQYF
>TRBJ1-1|TRBV6-1|-
CASSKGQGRTEAFF
>TRBJ2-5|TRBV5-1|-
CASSSWDTSKETQYF
>TRBJ1-1|TRBV12-2|-
CASRLKNRDMNTEAFF
>TRBJ2-7|TRBV6-5|-
CASSRTYSYEQYF
>TRBJ2-3|TRBV11-2|once
CASSLLGAGGTDTQYF
>TRBJ2-1|TRBV10-3|-
CAISEYSGGSPNEQFF
>TRBJ1-2|TRBV6-5|few
CASSEQGIGYTF
>TRBJ2-5|TRBV9|few
CASSVTSAQETQYF
>TRBJ2-3|TRBV6-5|-
CASSPGTSTDTQYF
>TRBJ1-6|TRBV6-1|once
CASSEGTGGNSPLHF
>TRBJ2-7|TRBV5-1|-
CASSFQGTESPEQYF
>TRBJ2-7|TRBV7-9|-
CASSFPGQTYEQYF
>TRBJ1-2|TRBV6-1|-
CASSSNNYGYTF
>TRBJ2-7|TRBV6-6|-
CASSYTGYEQYF
>TRBJ1-2|TRBV30|-
CAWSFGASSYGYTF
>TRBJ1-4|TRBV29-1|once
CSVGRGTGLNEKLFF
>TRBJ1-1|TRBV7-3|-
CASSPNTNTEAFF
>TRBJ1-2|TRBV4-1|-
CASSQGRGLGYGYTF
>TRBJ1-2|TRBV5-6|-
CASSLIGDGYTF
>TRBJ1-1|TRBV7-9|few
CASSLDENTEAFF
>TRBJ2-1|TRBV27|-
CASTGQGFYNEQFF
>TRBJ2-3|TRBV29-1|-
CSLIVMQTDTQYF
>TRBJ2-4|TRBV6-1|once
CASSELVDIQYF
>TRBJ2-5|TRBV5-8|-
CASSLLLAEQETQYF
>TRBJ2-1|TRBV18|-
CASSPPRGTGNNEQFF
>TRBJ2-3|TRBV5-4|once
CASSKKSGGAGNTQYF
>TRBJ2-3|TRBV13|-
CASSLDGGSTDTQYF
>TRBJ2-2|TRBV11-3|-
CASSLERLGELFF
>TRBJ2-7|TRBV2|-
CASSEATGAYEQYF
>TRBJ1-2|TRBV30|-
CAWSAPNRGNYGYTF
>TRBJ1-1|TRBV29-1|-
CSVRTDMNTEAFF
>TRBJ1-5|TRBV28|few
CASSSDQPQHF
>TRBJ2-4|TRBV19|-
CASSIASGGAEAKNIQYF
>TRBJ2-6|TRBV27|once
CASSERLQGGNSGANVLTF
>TRBJ1-3|TRBV4-2|medium-sized
CASSHQLDRGPGNTIYF
>TRBJ1-2|TRBV7-6|few
CASSASGYGYTF
>TRBJ2-3|TRBV6-4|once
CASSLAGATDTQYF
>TRBJ2-5|TRBV7-2|few
CASSPGRSTTQYF
>TRBJ2-3|TRBV6-1|few
CASSESVADTQYF
>TRBJ1-2|TRBV30|-
CASAGGSGLGYTF
>TRBJ1-5|TRBV27|-
CASSLRTGGGNQPQHF
>TRBJ1-5|TRBV2|-
CASSGEGSPNQPQHF
>TRBJ2-4|TRBV6-1|-
CASSAGGGARKNIQYF
>TRBJ2-5|TRBV2|-
CASSEETQETQYF
>TRBJ1-1|TRBV10-2|-
CASSSQGEAFF
>TRBJ2-1|TRBV7-2|-
CASSPYGGREQFF
>TRBJ2-1|TRBV12-5|-
CASGLVGSKGDEQFF
>TRBJ1-4|TRBV2|-
CASSGRAGEKLFF
>TRBJ2-1|TRBV29-1|-
CSVGLGGRYNEQFF
>TRBJ2-5|TRBV4-1|-
CASSQGRLQGGRRETQYF
>TRBJ1-1|TRBV5-1|-
CASKEGGFVSEAFF
>TRBJ2-7|TRBV7-2|few
CASSLDWSRANEQYF
>TRBJ1-1|TRBV2|medium-sized
CASSGPATGGDTEAFF
>TRBJ2-7|TRBV5-1|-
CASSWAVGEGEQYF
>TRBJ1-2|TRBV27|-
CASSPRGGNYGYTF
>TRBJ1-1|TRBV19|few
CASNAHRDDAEAFF
>TRBJ1-6|TRBV5-1|-
CASSLGSPGDSPLHF